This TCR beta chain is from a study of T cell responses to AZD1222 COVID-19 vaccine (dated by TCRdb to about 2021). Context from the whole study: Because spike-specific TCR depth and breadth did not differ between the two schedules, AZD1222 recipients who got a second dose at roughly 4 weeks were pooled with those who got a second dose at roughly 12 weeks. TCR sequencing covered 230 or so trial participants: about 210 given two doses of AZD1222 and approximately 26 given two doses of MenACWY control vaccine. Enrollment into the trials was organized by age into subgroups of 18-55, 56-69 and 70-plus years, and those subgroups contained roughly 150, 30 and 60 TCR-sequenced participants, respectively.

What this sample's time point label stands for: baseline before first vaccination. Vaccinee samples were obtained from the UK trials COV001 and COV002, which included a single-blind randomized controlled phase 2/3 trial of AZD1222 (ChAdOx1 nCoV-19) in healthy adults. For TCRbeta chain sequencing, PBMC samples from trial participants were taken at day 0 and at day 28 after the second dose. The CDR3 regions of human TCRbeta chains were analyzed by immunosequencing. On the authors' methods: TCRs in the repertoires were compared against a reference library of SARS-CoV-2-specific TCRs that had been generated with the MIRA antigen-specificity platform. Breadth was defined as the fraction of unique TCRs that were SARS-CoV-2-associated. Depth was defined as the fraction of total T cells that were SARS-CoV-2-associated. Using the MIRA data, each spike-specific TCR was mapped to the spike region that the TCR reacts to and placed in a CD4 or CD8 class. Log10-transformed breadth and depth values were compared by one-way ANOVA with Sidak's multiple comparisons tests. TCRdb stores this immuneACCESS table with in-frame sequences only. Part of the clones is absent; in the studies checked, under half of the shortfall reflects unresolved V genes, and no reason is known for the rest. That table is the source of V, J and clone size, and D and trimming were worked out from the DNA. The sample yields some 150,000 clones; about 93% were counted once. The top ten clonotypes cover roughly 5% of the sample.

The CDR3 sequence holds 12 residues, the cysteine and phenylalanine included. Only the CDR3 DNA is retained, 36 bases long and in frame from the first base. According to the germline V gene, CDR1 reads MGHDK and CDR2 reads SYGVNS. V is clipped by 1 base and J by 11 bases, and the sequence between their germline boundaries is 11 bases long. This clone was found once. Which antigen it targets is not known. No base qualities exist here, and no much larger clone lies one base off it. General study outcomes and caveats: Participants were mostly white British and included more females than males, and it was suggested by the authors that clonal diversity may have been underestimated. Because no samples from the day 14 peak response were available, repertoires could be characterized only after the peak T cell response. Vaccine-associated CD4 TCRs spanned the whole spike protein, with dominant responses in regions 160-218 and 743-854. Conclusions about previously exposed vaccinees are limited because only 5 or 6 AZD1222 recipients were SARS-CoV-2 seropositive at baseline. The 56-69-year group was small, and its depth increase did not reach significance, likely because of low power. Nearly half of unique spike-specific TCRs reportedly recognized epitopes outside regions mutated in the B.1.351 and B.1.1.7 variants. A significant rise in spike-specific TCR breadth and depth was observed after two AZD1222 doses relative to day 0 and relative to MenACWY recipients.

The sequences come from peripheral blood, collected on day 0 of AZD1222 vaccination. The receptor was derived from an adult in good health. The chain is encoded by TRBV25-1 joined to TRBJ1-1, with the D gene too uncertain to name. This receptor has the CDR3 CASSESGTVAFF. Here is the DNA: TGTGCCAGCAGTGAATCAGGCACCGTGGCTTTCTTT.